This TCR beta chain is from a study of shared clonotypes between healthy human individuals. Study observations and caveats: For naive CD4 cells, roughly 5% of clonotypes were shared across a few donors. Against clonotypes common to all four donors, non-shared ones had lower generation probabilities. Despite large depth, rarefaction showed incomplete sorted-subset sequencing. The study generally estimated greater richness for naive than memory subsets.

With respect to this clone: Its antigen is undetermined.

Generated by immunoSEQ multiplex PCR, the TCRdb table keeps only in-frame clones and is missing some. The sample includes 800,000 or so clones, about 96% of them seen just once. The naive CD8 population came from CD45RO-negative cells selected for CCR7, without terminally differentiated effector memory CD45RA+ cells. This sequence was found in a man aged 30 to 45 in good health. The sample taken for sequencing was naive CD8+ T cells sorted from blood.

The CDR3 reads CASSLPGVQFF. CDR3 nucleotides: TGTGCCAGCAGCCTCCCGGGTGTGCAGTTCTTC. V gene TRBV14 combines with J gene TRBJ2-1; no reliable D call. The ends were cut back, 4 bases at V and 12 bases at J, with 10 bases in the middle. CDR1 is SGHDN and CDR2 is FVKESK in the germline V gene. CDR3 size: 11 residues.